A selection of T cell receptor beta chains follows, all from one sample in a study of blood T cells in healthy people across ages. One entry per CDR3 protein, called by TCRdb with MiXCR from the 5' RACE reads. The sample consists of about 510,000 distinct CDR3 sequences, approximately 26% of them appearing once. The same sample was also used in a study of T cells of mothers and their children.

Sequenced input: blood. Receptor source: a boy aged 2 to 10 in good health. The CDR3 runs from the conserved cysteine through the conserved F or W. A D gene is named only where the DNA matches it firmly. Rows may omit the clone size; those that give it use once, few, many or a size class.

d_call	v_call	clone_size	j_call	cdr3_nt	cdr3_aa
NA	TRBV18	NA	TRBJ1-5	TGTGCCAGCTCAACCGACAGGAATCAGCCCCAGCATTTT	CASSTDRNQPQHF
NA	TRBV12-3/TRBV12-4	NA	TRBJ2-7	TGTGCCAGCAGTTTCCCCTGGACCGAGCAGTACTTC	CASSFPWTEQYF
TRBD1	TRBV2	few	TRBJ1-1	TGTGCCAGCACCAGACAGGGGGCGAAGAACACTGAAGCTTTCTTT	CASTRQGAKNTEAFF
TRBD1	TRBV12-3/TRBV12-4	NA	TRBJ1-1	TGTGCCAGCAGGATGACAGGGGTTGATGCTTTCTTT	CASRMTGVDAFF
NA	TRBV18	few	TRBJ1-6	TGTGCCAGCTCGCCCGACAGTAATAATTCACCCCTCCACTTT	CASSPDSNNSPLHF
NA	TRBV21-1	few	TRBJ1-6	TGTGCCAGCAGCAAAGGACACTATAATTCACCCCTCCACTTT	CASSKGHYNSPLHF
NA	TRBV12-3/TRBV12-4	NA	TRBJ2-5	TGTGCCAGCGCAAGGGACTACCAAGAGACCCAGTACTTC	CASARDYQETQYF
NA	TRBV5-1	many	TRBJ2-5	TGCGCCAGCAGCCCCCGGGCAGAGACCCAGTACTTC	CASSPRAETQYF
NA	TRBV9	few	TRBJ2-7	TGTGCCAGCAGTCGTCACGGACCACCCTACGAGCAGTACTTC	CASSRHGPPYEQYF
NA	TRBV19	few	TRBJ2-5	TGTGCCAGTGGGGACGGGTTTTGGACCCAGTACTTC	CASGDGFWTQYF
NA	TRBV25-1	few	TRBJ1-2	TGTGCCAGCAGTGACCGGAGGGTGGGGAGATATAACTATGGCTACACCTTC	CASSDRRVGRYNYGYTF
TRBD1	TRBV12-3/TRBV12-4	NA	TRBJ2-1	TGTGCCAGCACCCCCGGGACAGGCTACAATGAGCAGTTCTTC	CASTPGTGYNEQFF
NA	TRBV5-5	NA	TRBJ2-5	TGTGCCAGCAGCTTGGTAAGGGCCGAAGAGACCCAGTACTTC	CASSLVRAEETQYF
NA	TRBV6-5	NA	TRBJ1-2	TGTGCCAGCAGTTCAGGGGATCCTAACCATGGCTACACCTTC	CASSSGDPNHGYTF
NA	TRBV12-5	few	TRBJ2-7	TGTGCTAGTGGTCACAACTACGAGCAGTACTTC	CASGHNYEQYF
NA	TRBV10-3	NA	TRBJ1-5	TGTGCCATCAGGTCGACAGCAAATCAGCCCCAGCATTTT	CAIRSTANQPQHF
NA	TRBV5-1	NA	TRBJ2-4	TGCGCCAGCAGCTTGGAGTCTCGGGGGTCCCTTACCAAAAACATTCAGTACTTC	CASSLESRGSLTKNIQYF
TRBD2	TRBV12-5	few	TRBJ2-1	TGTGCTAGTGGTTTCGGGGGGGCGTACTACAATGAGCAGTTCTTC	CASGFGGAYYNEQFF
NA	TRBV24-1	NA	TRBJ2-1	TGTGCCACCAGTGATTTCGACAATGAACAGTTCTTC	CATSDFDNEQFF
TRBD1	TRBV7-9	NA	TRBJ2-7	TGTGCCAGCAGCTTAGCGTCGGGACAGGGCACCTACGAGCAGTACTTC	CASSLASGQGTYEQYF
NA	TRBV12-3/TRBV12-4	few	TRBJ2-7	TGTGCCAGCAGTCCCTGGGGAGATACCTACGAGCAGTACTTC	CASSPWGDTYEQYF